This T cell receptor (beta chain) was observed in a study of chemoradiotherapy in HPV16-positive cancers. Findings of the study overall: The functional HPV-specific definition rests on just two HPV16-positive patients. Candidate HPV-specific clones and E7-related TCR motifs grew in tumor during treatment. HPV-responsive T-cell expansion during chemoradiotherapy was linked to improved recurrence-free survival in HPV16-positive patients.

Repeated repertoire sampling spanned the course of chemoradiotherapy. Produced via immunoSEQ multiplex PCR; TCRdb's table is partial and in-frame only. The sample has 11,000 or so clones; 75% to 85% are singletons. This clone was counted a single time. What it binds is not known. The CDR3 is made up of 18 amino acids. Trimming shortened V by 1 base and J by 2 bases, and 18 bases separated the two germline ends. In germline, CDR1 is MGHRA, CDR2 YSYEKL. This clonotype originated in a human donor with HPV-associated anogenital cancer. The sample was collected from a patient who underwent chemoradiotherapy. The V gene is TRBV4-1, the J gene TRBJ1-5; TRBD1 might be the D (6 bases). The CDR3 here is CASSQVAGGARGNQPQHF. As DNA, the CDR3 is TGCGCCAGCAGCCAAGTCGCCGGGGGGGCGCGGGGCAATCAGCCCCAGCATTTT.